The 29 T cell receptor beta chains reported below all come from one sample, sequenced in a study of PD-1 blockade in classical Hodgkin lymphoma (dated by TCRdb to between 2020 and 2021). What the time point label conveys for this sample: cycle 2 day 1 (C2D1) of nivolumab. Relapse after autologous stem cell transplantation had occurred in all trial patients, and cohorts A, B and C were distinguished by prior brentuximab vedotin exposure. The library was generated by the immunoSEQ multiplex PCR assay. Sourced from immuneACCESS, this table was stored by TCRdb with only in-frame sequences that have V and J called. A share of the clones is absent; for the studies checked, an unresolved V gene accounts for under half, and the remainder has no known explanation. Present in this sample are about 36,000 clones, roughly three quarters of which were seen just once. 14% of the sample is taken by the ten largest.

The sequenced sample was peripheral blood mononuclear cells (PBMCs), obtained before the second cycle of nivolumab. These receptors were obtained from a human donor with classical Hodgkin lymphoma.

V and J are TRBV18 and TRBJ1-2; D unclear. Trimming shortened V by 1 base and J by 4 bases, and 7 bases separated the two germline ends. The germline CDR1 and CDR2 sequences are KGHSH and LQKENI. The CDR3 runs to 13 residues. The CDR3 region is CASSPQGGYGYTF. The CDR3 bases are TGTGCCAGCTCACCACAGGGAGGCTATGGCTACACCTTC.

This clone has just a few counts. The V call is TRBV11-3, the J call TRBJ2-2; D gene ambiguous. V gave up 1 base and J gave up 3 bases, with 6 bases separating them. The CDR3 loop spans 14 amino acids. The V gene's germline CDR1 is SGHNT and CDR2 YENEEA. CDR3 sequence (DNA): TGTGCCAGCAGCTTAGTAGGAGACACCGGGGAGCTGTTTTTT. This sequence encodes CASSLVGDTGELFF. Based on the CDR3 plus reference TRBV11-3 and TRBJ2-2, the full variable domain is EAGVVQSPRYKIIEKKQPVAFWCNPISGHNTLYWYLQNLGQGPELLIRYENEEAVDDSQLPKDRFSAERLKGVDSTLKIQPAELGDSAVYLCASSLVGDTGELFFGEGSRLTVL.

V usage is TRBV5-1 and J usage is TRBJ2-5; either TRBD1 or TRBD2 may supply D (5 bases each). CDR1 is SGHRS, CDR2 YFSETQ, per germline. This CDR3 has 13 amino acids. The V and J ends lost 7 bases and 2 bases respectively, with 12 bases between them. For the CDR3, the DNA is TGCGCCAGCGTCGGGGCCTCGCAAGAGACCCAGTACTTC. It encodes CASVGASQETQYF.

Judged by abundance, this clone is medium-sized (0.01 to 0.1%). The chain combines TRBV11-1 with TRBJ1-2; a weak D match, TRBD1 (6 bases). The CDR3 spans 15 residues. Germline-derived CDR1 and CDR2 are SGHAT and FQDESV (reference sequence). V was cut by 3 bases and J by 3 bases, with 14 bases left in between. The CDR3 bases are TGTGCCAGCAGCTTTTCGGACAGTCCGTACTATGGCTACACCTTC. Protein: CASSFSDSPYYGYTF.

The rearrangement uses TRBV4-1 and TRBJ1-2; perhaps TRBD1 as D (5 bases). Trimming took 4 bases from V and 3 from J, leaving 9 bases between them. Looked up from germline, CDR1 is MGHRA and CDR2 is YSYEKL. The CDR3 extends over 13 amino acids. CDR3 region: CASSPTAYYGYTF. In nucleotides, the CDR3 is TGCGCCAGCAGCCCGACAGCATACTATGGCTACACCTTC.

Here the CDR3 reads CASRQGAGANVLTF. The CDR3 DNA follows: TGTGCCAGCAGGCAGGGGGCTGGGGCCAACGTCCTGACTTTC. This chain joins TRBV27 and TRBJ2-6; TRBD1 matches at 7 bases. V gave up 6 bases and J gave up 2 bases; unmatched junction bases: 1. The CDR3 covers 14 residues. Germline loops: CDR1 MNHEY, CDR2 SMNVEV (reference sequence).

This clone was seen once. The same CDR3 also results from other DNA sequences found in this sample. The DNA for the CDR3 is TGCGCCAGCAGCTTTGGACAAGAGAATTCACCCCTCCACTTT. This codes for CASSFGQENSPLHF. The V gene is TRBV5-1, the J gene TRBJ1-6, with D tentatively TRBD1 (5 bases). Looked up from germline, CDR1 is SGHRS and CDR2 is YFSETQ. The CDR3 consists of 14 residues. Trimming removed 2 bases at V and 7 bases at J, with 10 bases between.

This chain links TRBV7-8 with TRBJ1-1, with D tentatively TRBD1 (5 bases). V gave up 5 bases and J gave up 2 bases, with 12 bases separating them. Germline loops: CDR1 SGHVS, CDR2 FQNEAQ. This CDR3 spans 14 amino acids. CDR3: CASSPQTENTEAFF. The CDR3, as DNA: TGTGCCAGCAGCCCCCAGACAGAAAACACTGAAGCTTTCTTT.

This clone was recorded once. The chain has TRBV4-1 and TRBJ1-4; D possibly corresponds to TRBD1 (5 bases). The CDR3 length is 15 residues. Germline V gene data show CDR1 as MGHRA and CDR2 as YSYEKL. Trimming took off 1 base at V and 5 bases at J, with 11 bases between the two ends. As DNA, the CDR3 is TGCGCCAGCAGCCAAGTTGGGGGGGGGAATGAAAAACTGTTTTTT. Residues: CASSQVGGGNEKLFF.

The sample holds one count of this clone. The rearrangement links TRBV7-2 to TRBJ2-4, with 12 positions matching TRBD2. The V gene end was trimmed by 5 bases and the J gene end by 0 bases; junction bases not matched to a gene: 11. Per the germline V gene, CDR1 is SGHTA and CDR2 is FQGNSA. This CDR3 spans 19 amino acids. The CDR3 protein is CASSRLAGVGKLAKNIQYF. CDR3 DNA sequence: TGTGCCAGCAGCCGACTAGCGGGAGTCGGGAAGCTAGCCAAAAACATTCAGTACTTC.

This chain uses TRBV7-9 with TRBJ1-2; D is unresolved. This CDR3 comprises 10 residues. Trimming took 9 bases from V and 7 from J, leaving 9 bases between them. Looked up from germline, CDR1 is SEHNR and CDR2 is FQNEAQ (reference sequence). The CDR3 sequence is CASGLVGYTF. CDR3 nucleotides: TGTGCCAGTGGGCTCGTTGGCTACACCTTC.

This clone has a handful of counts. This CDR3 is CASSRDRNTEAFF. The CDR3, as DNA: TGTGCCAGCAGCCGGGACAGGAACACTGAAGCTTTCTTT. V and J are TRBV7-2 and TRBJ1-1; 7 bases agree with TRBD1. CDR1 and CDR2 (germline): SGHTA, FQGNSA. Germline trimming cut 5 bases from V and 1 base from J; bases unmatched to any gene: 1. The CDR3 length is 13 residues. The full variable domain, rest sourced from reference TRBV7-2 and TRBJ1-1, is GAGVSQSPSNKVTEKGKDVELRCDPISGHTALYWYRQSLGQGLEFLIYFQGNSAPDKSGLPSDRFSAERTGGSVSTLTIQRTQQEDSAVYLCASSRDRNTEAFFGQGTRLTVV.

The V gene is TRBV6-6, the J gene TRBJ1-1, with a weak D call TRBD1 (5 bases). The CDR3 contains 13 residues. Deletions cut 2 bases from V and 6 bases from J, with 10 bases between. Germline lookup yields CDR1 MNHNY and CDR2 SVGAGI (reference sequence). CDR3 nucleotides: TGTGCCAGCAGTTACCCGGGACTGGCTGAAGCTTTCTTT. Encoded protein: CASSYPGLAEAFF.

The rearrangement joins TRBV9 to TRBJ2-5; a possible D gene is TRBD2 (6 bases). Trimming took off 0 bases at V and 2 bases at J, with 11 bases between the two ends. Germline V CDR1 and CDR2: SGDLS, YYNGEE. CDR3 length equals 15 residues. The CDR3 region has the DNA TGTGCCAGCAGCGTAGCTGGGGGGTTACAAGAGACCCAGTACTTC. Translating gives CASSVAGGLQETQYF.

This rearrangement joins TRBV5-4 to TRBJ2-7; 10 positions agree with TRBD2. CDR3 length: 16 amino acids. V lost 1 base and J lost 0; bases outside the gene matches: 4. Per germline, CDR1 SGHNT and CDR2 YYREEE (reference sequence). CDR3 DNA sequence: TGTGCCAGCAGCTTGCCGGGACTAGCGAGCTCCTACGAGCAGTACTTC. Translating gives CASSLPGLASSYEQYF. The whole variable domain, filled in from reference TRBV5-4 and TRBJ2-7, reads ETGVTQSPTHLIKTRGQQVTLRCSSQSGHNTVSWYQQALGQGPQFIFQYYREEENGRGNFPPRFSGLQFPNYSSELNVNALELDDSALYLCASSLPGLASSYEQYFGPGTRLTVT.

The chain employs TRBV30 and TRBJ1-2; possibly TRBD1 for D (5 bases). In germline, CDR1 is GTSNPN, CDR2 SVGIG (reference sequence). This CDR3 comprises 14 residues. The V and J ends lost 0 bases and 4 bases respectively, with 12 bases between them. CDR3 nucleotides: TGTGCCTGGAGTGTAGGGGTATGGGGCTATGGCTACACCTTC. Its translation: CAWSVGVWGYGYTF.

This clone was seen a single time. The chain employs TRBV5-6 and TRBJ1-3, with unresolved D. The V gene lost 2 bases and the J gene lost 8 bases, with 17 bases spanning the gap. This CDR3 is 15 amino acids long. Germline lookup yields CDR1 SGHDT and CDR2 YYEEEE. The CDR3 here is CASSFRRTGRDTIYF. The CDR3 nucleotides are TGTGCCAGCAGCTTCCGACGGACCGGGAGGGACACCATATATTTT.

The chain links TRBV5-1 to TRBJ1-1; 9 bases agree with TRBD1. The V segment lost 2 bases and the J segment 7 bases; nucleotides outside the gene matches: 15. Germline loops: CDR1 SGHRS, CDR2 YFSETQ. The CDR3 has 17 residues. CDR3 DNA sequence: TGCGCCAGCAGCTTTACCGGGTGGAACAGGGGGCAGGATGAAGCTTTCTTT. Residues: CASSFTGWNRGQDEAFF.

This clone has a single count. J is TRBJ2-5 and V is TRBV4-1; D not certain. V lost 1 base and J 4 bases, leaving 13 bases between the germline ends. The length of the CDR3 is 15 residues. The V gene's germline CDR1 is MGHRA and CDR2 YSYEKL. CDR3 sequence: CASSQVESRRETQYF. CDR3 nucleotide sequence: TGCGCCAGCAGCCAAGTTGAGAGCCGCAGAGAGACCCAGTACTTC.

The table lists this clone with a count of one. The CDR3 protein is CASSSQTPSTGGGTEAFF. In DNA form, the CDR3 reads TGTGCCAGCAGTTCCCAAACACCTTCAACAGGGGGCGGGACTGAAGCTTTCTTT. The J gene is TRBJ1-1, the V gene TRBV28; TRBD1 matches at 9 bases. There are 18 residues in the CDR3. Germline lookup yields CDR1 MDHEN and CDR2 SYDVKM. V dropped 4 bases and J dropped 5; count of bases not matched to a gene: 17.

The DNA of the CDR3 is TGCGCCAGCAGCCAAGAGGATAAGGGGCCTATGAACACTGAAGCTTTCTTT. Translated: CASSQEDKGPMNTEAFF. This rearrangement joins TRBV4-1 to TRBJ1-1; D perhaps matches TRBD1 (5 bases). Germline V gene data show CDR1 as MGHRA and CDR2 as YSYEKL. This CDR3 is built from 17 residues. V was clipped by 0 bases and J by 0 bases, with 14 bases between them.

V gene TRBV18 combines with J gene TRBJ2-1, with 11 bases aligning to TRBD2. The V gene end was trimmed by 4 bases and the J gene end by 9 bases; junction bases not matched to a gene: 5. The germline V gene has CDR1 KGHSH and CDR2 LQKENI. CDR3 length: 14 residues. CDR3 sequence reads: CASSQLAGAGEQFF. CDR3 nucleotides: TGTGCCAGCTCACAACTAGCGGGAGCGGGTGAGCAGTTCTTC. Variable domain in full (rest from reference TRBV18 and TRBJ2-1): NAGVMQNPRHLVRRRGQEARLRCSPMKGHSHVYWYRQLPEEGLKFMVYLQKENIIDESGMPKERFSAEFPKEGPSILRIQQVVRGDSAAYFCASSQLAGAGEQFFGPGTRLTVL.

This chain joins TRBV9 and TRBJ2-6; tentatively, D is TRBD2 (5 bases). The CDR3 sequence is 17 residues long. V was cut by 1 base and J by 4 bases, with 15 bases left in between. Germline CDR1 and CDR2: SGDLS and YYNGEE. DNA for the CDR3: TGTGCCAGCAGCGTAAGGTCCTTAGCGACCGGGGCCAACGTCCTGACTTTC. It yields the protein CASSVRSLATGANVLTF.

The chain carries TRBV7-9 and TRBJ1-2; D remains ambiguous. Germline loops: CDR1 SEHNR, CDR2 FQNEAQ (reference sequence). CDR3 size: 14 residues. The ends were cut back, 5 bases at V and 4 bases at J, with 14 bases in the middle. Here the CDR3 reads CASSTDTASYGYTF. CDR3 bases: TGTGCCAGCAGCACCGACACTGCTAGCTATGGCTACACCTTC.

This clone was found once. The genes are TRBV28 and TRBJ2-7, with unresolved D. The CDR3 has 11 amino acids. Per the germline V gene, CDR1 is MDHEN and CDR2 is SYDVKM. V shed 6 bases and J shed 3 bases, with 6 bases lying between them. CDR3 amino acids: CASSVYYEQYF. DNA for the CDR3: TGTGCCAGCAGCGTTTACTACGAGCAGTACTTC.

The rearrangement links TRBV6-5 to TRBJ1-5; D is undetermined. V lost 6 bases, J lost 0 bases, and 9 bases lay in between. The CDR3 is 14 amino acids. Per the germline V gene, CDR1 is MNHEY and CDR2 is SVGAGI. CDR3 loop: CASRSQYSNQPQHF. CDR3 DNA sequence: TGTGCCAGCAGATCCCAATATAGCAATCAGCCCCAGCATTTT.

Here the CDR3 DNA reads TGTGCCAGCAGCCCTGGGACAGTCAACTATGGCTACACCTTC. This translates into CASSPGTVNYGYTF. The chain is built from TRBV6-5 and TRBJ1-2; 7 nucleotides match TRBD1. Germline V lookup: CDR1 MNHEY, CDR2 SVGAGI. V was pared by 6 bases and J by 2 bases, with 6 bases of the junction left unmatched. The CDR3 runs to 14 residues.

CDR3 nucleotides: TGTGCCAGCAGCCCTACTGGGGCAGGTAGTAATCAGCCCCAGCATTTT. Translated, it gives CASSPTGAGSNQPQHF. The chain couples TRBV7-9 to TRBJ1-5; D is possibly TRBD1 (5 bases). The CDR3 has 16 amino acids. Trimming shortened V by 5 bases and J by 4 bases, and 18 bases separated the two germline ends. The V gene's germline CDR1 is SEHNR and CDR2 FQNEAQ (reference sequence).

The CDR3 protein is CASSFIPGVGTDTQYF. The CDR3, as DNA: TGCGCCAGCAGCTTTATCCCTGGGGTGGGGACAGATACGCAGTATTTT. The chain is built from TRBV5-1 and TRBJ2-3; no reliable D call. This CDR3 spans 16 amino acids. Trimming stripped 2 bases from V and 3 bases from J, with 16 bases between. Germline V gene data show CDR1 as SGHRS and CDR2 as YFSETQ.